The 30 T cell receptor beta chains reported below all come from one sample, sequenced in a study of cytomegalovirus exposure and HLA in healthy donors (dated by TCRdb to the late 2010s). The library was obtained by the immunoSEQ multiplex PCR assay. A mixture of 60 forward primers for TCR Vbeta segments and 13 reverse primers for TCR Jbeta segments was used in the multiplex PCR. TCRdb limited this immuneACCESS table to in-frame rearrangements with V and J called. A share of clones is missing; checked studies link under half to unresolved V genes, and the rest is unexplained. This sample is represented by roughly 190,000 clones; over 70% of them were singletons. The top ten clonotypes cover roughly 3% of the sample. What was sequenced was PBMCs. The receptors come from a female donor in good health and CMV-seronegative.

Only a few counts were recorded for this clone. The CDR3 nucleotides read TGTGCCAGCAGCCCAGGGGGACATCACAATGAGCAGTTCTTC. Amino acids: CASSPGGHHNEQFF. The chain employs TRBV7-3 and TRBJ2-1, with 7 positions matching TRBD1. Germline CDR1 SGHTA, CDR2 FQGTGA. The V and J ends lost 5 bases and 5 bases, in that order; junction bases with no gene match: 6. The CDR3 spans 14 residues.

This clone was seen only a few times. The chain uses TRBV15 and TRBJ1-5; D gene ambiguous. The CDR3 is 14 amino acids. V was shortened by 1 base and J by 11 bases, with 15 bases between the two germline ends. The germline CDR1 and CDR2 sequences are LNHNV and YYDKDF (reference sequence). In nucleotides, the CDR3 is TGTGCCACCAGCAGAGTACCTTTGTCTGAGGCCCAGCATTTT. It specifies CATSRVPLSEAQHF.

This rearrangement joins TRBV7-8 to TRBJ1-1, with a possible D match to TRBD1 (6 bases). From germline, CDR1 is SGHVS and CDR2 FQNEAQ. The CDR3 sequence is 15 residues long. The germline V and J ends were trimmed by 0 bases and 4 bases, with 12 bases remaining between them. The CDR3 region is CASSLASGEGTEAFF. CDR3 DNA: TGTGCCAGCAGCTTAGCATCAGGGGAGGGCACTGAAGCTTTCTTT.

CDR3 in DNA: TGTGCCACCAGCAGAGGACAGGGGCCTTACGAGCAGTACTTC. Translation gives CATSRGQGPYEQYF. The chain is built from TRBV15 and TRBJ2-7; TRBD1 matches at 8 bases. In germline, CDR1 is LNHNV, CDR2 YYDKDF (reference sequence). The V gene end was trimmed by 1 base and the J gene end by 4 bases; junction bases not matched to a gene: 3. The CDR3 spans 14 residues.

The chain employs TRBV4-3 and TRBJ1-2; D is possibly TRBD1 (6 bases). CDR3 length: 15 residues. Germline CDR1 and CDR2: LGHNA and YSLEER. Trimming pared 5 bases from V and 0 bases from J, leaving 13 bases between. The chain's CDR3 is CASSLAGVANYGYTF. DNA for the CDR3: TGCGCCAGCAGCTTGGCAGGGGTGGCTAACTATGGCTACACCTTC.

A single count supports this clone. The V gene is TRBV9, the J gene TRBJ1-5; 8 positions agree with TRBD1. The CDR3 covers 15 residues. The germline V gene has CDR1 SGDLS and CDR2 YYNGEE. The ends lost 5 bases at V and 6 bases at J; junction bases unmatched: 10. CDR3 in amino acids: CASSPDRGGTQPQHF. The CDR3 DNA follows: TGTGCCAGCAGTCCCGACAGGGGAGGGACTCAGCCCCAGCATTTT. Full variable domain (outside the CDR3, taken from reference TRBV9 and TRBJ1-5): DSGVTQTPKHLITATGQRVTLRCSPRSGDLSVYWYQQSLDQGLQFLIQYYNGEERAKGNILERFSAQQFPDLHSELNLSSLELGDSALYFCASSPDRGGTQPQHFGDGTRLSIL.

The CDR3 DNA reads TGTGCCAGCAGCTGGACAGGGGGGATTGAAGCTTTCTTT. This encodes CASSWTGGIEAFF. The J gene is TRBJ1-1, the V gene TRBV7-8; TRBD1 matches at 10 bases. The CDR3 sequence is 13 residues long. Trimming cost V 4 bases and J 7 bases; bases outside gene matches: 3. CDR1 and CDR2 (germline): SGHVS, FQNEAQ.

V gene TRBV5-1 combines with J gene TRBJ2-7; 11 bases agree with TRBD1. CDR1 and CDR2 from the germline V gene are SGHRS and YFSETQ. This CDR3 is built from 15 residues. V lost 4 bases and J lost 1; bases outside the gene matches: 4. For the CDR3, the DNA is TGCGCCAGCAGCCGTGGGACAGGGGGGTCCTACGAGCAGTACTTC. Its protein product is CASSRGTGGSYEQYF.

The chain combines TRBV28 with TRBJ1-1, with a tentative D call TRBD1 (6 bases). The CDR3 runs to 13 residues. Germline CDR1 MDHEN, CDR2 SYDVKM. The ends were cut back, 6 bases at V and 6 bases at J, with 14 bases in the middle. The CDR3 DNA reads TGTGCCAGCAGCTCAACAGGGATGGCTGAAGCTTTCTTT. This sequence encodes CASSSTGMAEAFF.

The chain's CDR3 is CAWSSRGVQPQHF. The CDR3 nucleotides read TGTGCCTGGAGTTCCAGGGGTGTACAGCCCCAGCATTTT. The genes are TRBV30 and TRBJ1-5; tentatively, D is TRBD1 (6 bases). This CDR3 is 13 amino acids long. CDR1 is GTSNPN and CDR2 is SVGIG in the germline V gene (reference sequence). V gave up 2 bases and J gave up 7 bases, with 12 bases separating them.

V usage is TRBV10-3 and J usage is TRBJ1-5; 12 bases align to TRBD1. The germline V gene has CDR1 ENHRY and CDR2 SYGVKD. This CDR3 has 17 residues. V shed 3 bases and J 2 bases; nucleotides not matched to a gene: 5. CDR3 sequence: CAISEGTGGFGNQPQHF. CDR3 DNA: TGTGCCATCAGTGAAGGGACAGGGGGCTTTGGCAATCAGCCCCAGCATTTT.

This chain connects TRBV6-6 to TRBJ1-6, with 8 nucleotides matching TRBD1. The CDR3 spans 14 residues. The germline V gene has CDR1 MNHNY and CDR2 SVGAGI (reference sequence). Unmatched junction bases numbered 7, after V lost 5 bases and J lost 10 bases. The CDR3: CASSLGQGGSPLHF. DNA for the CDR3: TGTGCCAGCAGTCTCGGACAGGGTGGGTCACCCCTCCACTTT.

This chain connects TRBV2 to TRBJ1-3, with no clear D. CDR1 is SNHLY and CDR2 is FYNNEI in the germline V gene. Trimming cost V 5 bases and J 3 bases, with 14 bases left between them. The CDR3 sequence is 15 residues long. The chain's CDR3 is CASSFSVTGGNTIYF. The CDR3, as DNA: TGTGCCAGCAGTTTCTCGGTTACGGGTGGAAACACCATATATTTT.

This clone showed up just a few times. The rearrangement joins TRBV9 to TRBJ1-2, with D uncertain. V was cut by 0 bases and J by 4 bases, with 10 bases left in between. Germline values: CDR1 SGDLS, CDR2 YYNGEE. This CDR3 has 14 amino acids. The CDR3 loop is CASSVAGGIYGYTF. DNA for the CDR3: TGTGCCAGCAGCGTAGCGGGAGGGATCTATGGCTACACCTTC. The full variable domain, with the rest looked up from reference TRBV9 and TRBJ1-2, is DSGVTQTPKHLITATGQRVTLRCSPRSGDLSVYWYQQSLDQGLQFLIQYYNGEERAKGNILERFSAQQFPDLHSELNLSSLELGDSALYFCASSVAGGIYGYTFGSGTRLTVV.

A single count supports this clone. The chain couples TRBV30 to TRBJ1-2; D is unclear. Germline-derived CDR1 and CDR2 are GTSNPN and SVGIG (reference sequence). The CDR3 length is 13 residues. V dropped 5 bases and J dropped 5 bases, with 15 bases sitting between them. CDR3 in DNA: TGTGCCTGGGGTCCCGGGGTGGCTTATGGCTACACCTTC. Translation: CAWGPGVAYGYTF. The variable domain in full, with the rest retrieved from reference TRBV30 and TRBJ1-2, is SQTIHQWPATLVQPVGSPLSLECTVEGTSNPNLYWYRQAAGRGLQLLFYSVGIGQISSEVPQNLSASRPQDRQFILSSKKLLLSDSGFYLCAWGPGVAYGYTFGSGTRLTVV.

This clone was counted between two and nine times. The V gene is TRBV6-4, the J gene TRBJ2-2, with 9 bases aligning to TRBD2. V lost 8 bases and J lost 4; bases outside the gene matches: 5. The CDR3 is made up of 14 amino acids. From germline, CDR1 is MRHNA and CDR2 SNTAGT. The CDR3: CASAGGSATGELFF. CDR3 DNA sequence: TGTGCCAGCGCGGGAGGGTCGGCCACCGGGGAGCTGTTTTTT.

The CDR3 sequence is CASTHRTDGYTF. In DNA form, the CDR3 reads TGTGCCAGCACTCACAGGACGGATGGCTACACCTTC. J is TRBJ1-2 and V is TRBV28, with D maybe TRBD1 (5 bases). Trimming took off 7 bases at V and 6 bases at J, with 12 bases between the two ends. The CDR3 runs to 12 residues. Germline lookup yields CDR1 MDHEN and CDR2 SYDVKM.

The chain employs TRBV5-1 and TRBJ1-1, with 9 bases matching TRBD1. Germline V gene sequence: CDR1 SGHRS, CDR2 YFSETQ. CDR3 length equals 15 residues. Trimming removed 3 bases from V and 8 bases from J; junction bases left unmatched: 11. The CDR3 DNA follows: TGCGCCAGCAGCTCCGGACAGGGGCCCCTCGGGGAAGCTTTCTTT. Encoded protein: CASSSGQGPLGEAFF.

This sequence joins TRBV7-3 and TRBJ2-1; tentative D call: TRBD2 (6 bases). The CDR3 loop spans 16 amino acids. Trimming stripped 2 bases from V and 0 bases from J, with 11 bases between. The V gene's germline CDR1 is SGHTA and CDR2 FQGTGA. The CDR3 DNA sequence: TGTGCCAGCAGCTTAGCTGGGACTGTCTCCTACAATGAGCAGTTCTTC. This translates into CASSLAGTVSYNEQFF.

The V call is TRBV2, the J call TRBJ2-5; 10 nucleotides line up with TRBD2. CDR1 is SNHLY, CDR2 FYNNEI, per germline. Germline trimming cut 9 bases from V and 2 bases from J; bases unmatched to any gene: 0. The CDR3 consists of 12 residues. The CDR3 protein is CARGLAQETQYF. CDR3 sequence (DNA): TGTGCCAGGGGACTAGCGCAAGAGACCCAGTACTTC.

This clone was picked up a small number of times. The rearrangement joins TRBV5-1 to TRBJ2-7, with D perhaps matching TRBD1 (6 bases). CDR3 length: 15 amino acids. The V gene's germline CDR1 is SGHRS and CDR2 YFSETQ. V gave up 5 bases and J gave up 0 bases, with 15 bases separating them. The CDR3, as DNA: TGCGCCAGCAGGGTCGGGACACTCGACTCCTACGAGCAGTACTTC. Its translation: CASRVGTLDSYEQYF.

The chain combines TRBV6-1 with TRBJ1-5, with 9 bases aligning to TRBD1. The germline gives CDR1 MNHNS, CDR2 SASEGT. V gave up 7 bases and J gave up 7 bases; unmatched junction bases: 11. The CDR3 consists of 15 residues. The DNA of the CDR3 is TGTGCCAGCAAAGACGAAAACAGGGGGCAACAGCCCCAGCATTTT. It translates to CASKDENRGQQPQHF.

This sequence joins TRBV4-2 and TRBJ2-1, with D possibly matching TRBD2 (6 bases). The germline gives CDR1 LGHNA, CDR2 YNFKEQ. V gave up 1 base and J gave up 4 bases, with 17 bases separating them. The CDR3 is made up of 17 amino acids. Here the CDR3 reads CASSQGSLAGLYNEQFF. The CDR3 nucleotides read TGTGCCAGCAGCCAAGGGTCGCTGGCGGGGTTGTACAATGAGCAGTTCTTC.

CDR3 in DNA: TGTGCCAGTAGTATAGATGGGACAGGGATCGTAGACGAGCAGTACTTC. Translation: CASSIDGTGIVDEQYF. The gene calls are TRBV19 and TRBJ2-7; 9 bases map to TRBD1. The junction had 8 bases not matched to a gene; V was cut back by 0 bases and J by 5 bases. Germline V gene lookup returns CDR1 LNHDA and CDR2 SQIVND (reference sequence). The CDR3 is 16 amino acids.

The V and J genes are TRBV9 and TRBJ1-6; the match to TRBD1 covers 7 bases. Germline V gene lookup returns CDR1 SGDLS and CDR2 YYNGEE. CDR3 length equals 16 residues. With 4 bases clipped from V and 6 bases from J, the junction kept 10 bases outside the gene matches. The CDR3 protein is CASSPGGQAFNSPLHF. The CDR3 DNA sequence: TGTGCCAGCAGCCCCGGCGGACAGGCTTTTAATTCACCCCTCCACTTT.

This clone was counted only a few times. The chain uses TRBV7-2 and TRBJ1-2; 11 bases line up with TRBD1. Germline V lookup: CDR1 SGHTA, CDR2 FQGNSA. CDR3 size: 14 residues. V trimming: 5 bases; J trimming: 7 bases; junction bases outside the gene matches: 6. The CDR3 is CASSLIGTGGGYTF. The DNA for the CDR3 is TGTGCCAGCAGCCTGATTGGGACAGGGGGTGGCTACACCTTC.

V is TRBV5-5 and J is TRBJ2-3; TRBD2 might be the D (6 bases). V dropped 4 bases and J dropped 4 bases, with 16 bases sitting between them. Germline V gene lookup returns CDR1 SGHKS and CDR2 YYEKEE (reference sequence). This CDR3 spans 15 amino acids. The CDR3 is CASSRSGVGADTQYF. The DNA of the CDR3 is TGTGCCAGCAGCCGTTCGGGGGTAGGAGCAGATACGCAGTATTTT.

This rearrangement joins TRBV6-7 to TRBJ1-4, with D uncertain. TRBV6-7 belongs to the ORF category, with a function that is uncertain. The CDR3 covers 15 residues. V dropped 0 bases and J dropped 6 bases, with 11 bases sitting between them. The CDR3 DNA reads as TGTGCCAGCAGTTACTCTGGGGAGGGAGATGAAAAACTGTTTTTT. This sequence encodes CASSYSGEGDEKLFF.

J is TRBJ2-3 and V is TRBV7-3, with 10 bases lining up with TRBD2. V lost 0 bases and J lost 7; bases outside the gene matches: 7. The V gene's germline CDR1 is SGHTA and CDR2 FQGTGA. CDR3 size: 16 residues. CDR3 coding DNA: TGTGCCAGCAGCTTAACGGCTAGCGGGAGTGCTAATACGCAGTATTTT. Translation: CASSLTASGSANTQYF.

The chain combines TRBV11-3 with TRBJ2-5; the D gene is possibly TRBD2 (5 bases). Germline lookup yields CDR1 SGHNT and CDR2 YENEEA. V shed 2 bases and J shed 3 bases, with 7 bases lying between them. The CDR3 loop spans 13 amino acids. The CDR3 DNA sequence: TGTGCCAGCAGCTTATCGGGAAAAGAGACCCAGTACTTC. Translating gives CASSLSGKETQYF.